The clone carrying this T cell receptor (beta chain) occurred many times. The germline V gene has CDR1 SGHVS and CDR2 FQNEAQ. V was cut by 2 bases and J by 3 bases, with 12 bases left in between. The CDR3 extends over 15 amino acids. The library targeted TCRbeta and was prepared with unique molecular identifiers. TCRdb re-called the PCR reads through MiXCR, storing one row per CDR3 protein. This table holds around 64,000 distinct CDR3 sequences, 11% found once. The data are from a study of T-cell reconstitution after alpha-beta-depleted transplantation in children. The TCR originated in a boy aged 5-17 years with acute myeloid leukemia, due to receive a stem cell transplant. The sample in question was PBMCs, obtained before TCRalphabeta/CD19-depleted stem cell transplant. The gene calls are TRBV7-8 and TRBJ2-3; TRBD1 might be the D (6 bases). The CDR3 coding sequence is TGTGCCAGCAGCTTACACGGACAGCTAACAGATACGCAGTATTTT. Encoded protein: CASSLHGQLTDTQYF.